The next 21 T cell receptor beta chains were all read from a single sample in a study of CD8+ T cells in alopecia areata. Treatment meaning: oral pan-JAK inhibitor, 5-10 mg twice daily. cDNA reverse transcribed from extracted RNA served as the sequencing template. The method was immunoSEQ multiplex PCR; TCRdb's version includes in-frame clones alone and lacks a portion of them. The repertoire holds 130,000 or so clones, with around 83% as singletons. The source was CD8+ T cells sorted from blood, collected at week 4, from a patient treated with tofacitinib. Source of these receptors: a human donor with alopecia areata.

V gene TRBV5-8 combines with J gene TRBJ2-6; D possibly corresponds to TRBD2 (5 bases). Germline CDR1 reads SGHTS; CDR2 reads YDEGEE. V was shortened by 2 bases and J by 2 bases, with 20 bases between the two germline ends. CDR3 length: 19 residues. CDR3 loop: CASSFPRTPKGTGANVLTF. CDR3 DNA: TGTGCCAGCAGCTTCCCTAGGACTCCCAAGGGCACTGGGGCCAACGTCCTGACTTTC.

CDR3 amino acids: CSVEATGTGLMCEQYF. The CDR3 DNA sequence: TGCAGCGTTGAAGCCACCGGGACAGGGCTTATGTGCGAGCAGTACTTC. The chain uses TRBV29-1 and TRBJ2-7; 9 nucleotides agree with TRBD1. Germline lookup yields CDR1 SQVTM and CDR2 ANQGSEA. There are 16 residues in the CDR3. The V and J ends lost 1 base and 6 bases, in that order; junction bases with no gene match: 13.

To note about this clone: The limits of the CDR3 on the DNA are not certain, so only TCRdb's listed CDR3 is given. The V gene is TRBV27, the J gene TRBJ1-4. Germline CDR1 is MNHEY and CDR2 is SMNVEV (reference sequence). From its first to its last residue, the CDR3 has 16 amino acids. CDR3 protein: CASSLRLASVREKLFF.

This clone was seen only a few times. V gene TRBV7-6 combines with J gene TRBJ2-1, with D perhaps TRBD1 (5 bases). CDR3 length: 13 residues. Germline V lookup: CDR1 SGHVS, CDR2 FNYEAQ. Trimming stripped 2 bases from V and 9 bases from J, with 11 bases between. The CDR3 coding sequence is TGTGCCAGCAGCTTAAGTGGTAGGGGTGAGCAGTTCTTC. Translating it yields CASSLSGRGEQFF.

In the case of this clone: This sample also contains other DNA sequences that code for the same CDR3. J is TRBJ2-3 and V is TRBV5-1; TRBD1 matches 11 bases. Germline CDR1 reads SGHRS; CDR2 reads YFSETQ. The V gene end was trimmed by 4 bases and the J gene end by 6 bases; junction bases not matched to a gene: 7. The CDR3 has 15 residues. Here the CDR3 DNA reads TGCGCCAGCAGCCCGGGGACAGGGGGTACGGATACGCAGTATTTT. Translated: CASSPGTGGTDTQYF.

This clone was detected once. The chain combines TRBV6-6 with TRBJ2-1; 8 bases map to TRBD1. V lost 4 bases to trimming and J lost 4 bases; unmatched junction nucleotides: 3. This CDR3 is 14 amino acids long. CDR1 and CDR2 (germline): MNHNY, SVGAGI (reference sequence). CDR3 sequence reads: CASSSDREYNEQFF. The CDR3 DNA reads TGTGCCAGCAGTTCGGACAGGGAGTACAATGAGCAGTTCTTC.

This clone appeared many times. Other DNA sequences of this sample code for an identical CDR3. The J gene is TRBJ2-3, the V gene TRBV6-5, with TRBD2 matching over 10 bases. The germline V gene has CDR1 MNHEY and CDR2 SVGAGI. The CDR3 consists of 15 residues. Trimming at V came to 6 bases and at J to 1 base, leaving 4 bases not matched to a gene. CDR3 protein: CASRGGLAGTDTQYF. CDR3 bases: TGTGCCAGCAGGGGAGGACTAGCGGGCACAGATACGCAGTATTTT.

This clone was detected only once. The chain carries TRBV7-9 and TRBJ2-7, with TRBD1 as a possible D gene (5 bases). This CDR3 spans 12 amino acids. V dropped 4 bases and J dropped 2 bases, with 6 bases sitting between them. The germline CDR1 and CDR2 sequences are SEHNR and FQNEAQ (reference sequence). CDR3 sequence: CASSSTAYEQYF. CDR3 DNA sequence: TGTGCCAGCAGCTCGACAGCCTACGAGCAGTACTTC.

The V call is TRBV4-1, the J call TRBJ2-1; 12 nucleotides agree with TRBD2. Germline V gene lookup returns CDR1 MGHRA and CDR2 YSYEKL. The ends lost 1 base at V and 8 bases at J; junction bases unmatched: 6. The length of the CDR3 is 16 residues. CDR3 bases: TGCGCCAGCAGCCAAGTGGAGGCTAGCGGGGGGGATGAGCAGTTCTTC. Protein product: CASSQVEASGGDEQFF.

The rearrangement uses TRBV14 and TRBJ1-2; TRBD1 might be the D (6 bases). Looked up from germline, CDR1 is SGHDN and CDR2 is FVKESK. V lost 1 base and J 7 bases, leaving 10 bases between the germline ends. The CDR3 is 13 amino acids. The CDR3 loop reads CASSQVQGGGYTF. CDR3 bases: TGTGCCAGCAGCCAAGTACAGGGAGGTGGCTACACCTTC.

The chain is built from TRBV6-5 and TRBJ2-2, with D hard to call. V was clipped by 6 bases and J by 0 bases, with 11 bases between them. The CDR3 loop spans 15 amino acids. CDR1 is MNHEY, CDR2 SVGAGI, per germline. The CDR3 reads CASSLAVPNTGELFF. CDR3 coding DNA: TGTGCCAGCAGCCTGGCAGTTCCGAACACCGGGGAGCTGTTTTTT.

This sequence joins TRBV2 and TRBJ2-5; 8 bases align to TRBD2. Germline trimming cut 6 bases from V and 3 bases from J; bases unmatched to any gene: 12. CDR1 and CDR2 from the germline V gene are SNHLY and FYNNEI. This CDR3 is 16 amino acids long. CDR3 DNA sequence: TGTGCCAGCAGCGTTACGGCGGGGGGACCTAAAGAGACCCAGTACTTC. As protein: CASSVTAGGPKETQYF.

The J gene is TRBJ1-5, the V gene TRBV27; 7 positions agree with TRBD1. This CDR3 has 14 amino acids. J lost 1 base, V lost 6 bases, and 3 bases had no gene match. Germline V gene data show CDR1 as MNHEY and CDR2 as SMNVEV (reference sequence). CDR3 sequence: CASRLTGSNQPQHF. The CDR3 nucleotides read TGTGCCAGCAGACTGACAGGGAGCAATCAGCCCCAGCATTTT.

The rearrangement joins TRBV7-9 to TRBJ1-4, with a weak D call TRBD1 (6 bases). V lost 5 bases to trimming and J lost 10 bases, with 20 bases between them. The CDR3 covers 15 residues. Germline V gene data show CDR1 as SEHNR and CDR2 as FQNEAQ (reference sequence). CDR3 sequence reads: CASSPSQGTKAKLFF. As DNA, the CDR3 is TGTGCCAGCAGCCCATCACAGGGCACGAAGGCAAAACTGTTTTTT.

J is TRBJ2-7 and V is TRBV27, with D tentatively TRBD2 (5 bases). The CDR3 runs to 14 residues. The germline V and J ends were trimmed by 2 bases and 1 base, with 9 bases remaining between them. CDR1 and CDR2 from the germline V gene are MNHEY and SMNVEV (reference sequence). The CDR3 here is CASSLARRSYEQYF. In DNA, the CDR3 is TGTGCCAGCAGTTTAGCGCGGAGGTCCTACGAGCAGTACTTC.

The chain is built from TRBV25-1 and TRBJ1-1; D is ambiguous. Germline V lookup: CDR1 MGHDK, CDR2 SYGVNS. The CDR3 is 13 amino acids. CDR3 residues: CASYSVAHQAAFF. The CDR3 DNA sequence: TGTGCGTCTTACTCGGTGGCCCACCAGGCAGCTTTCTTT.

The V call is TRBV5-4, the J call TRBJ1-1; 11 nucleotides align to TRBD1. Germline CDR1 is SGHNT and CDR2 is YYREEE (reference sequence). The CDR3 consists of 17 residues. Trimming at V came to 4 bases and at J to 1 base, leaving 9 bases not matched to a gene. CDR3 amino acids: CASSQLPGQGENTEAFF. As DNA, the CDR3 is TGTGCCAGCAGCCAACTACCGGGACAGGGGGAGAACACTGAAGCTTTCTTT.

The CDR3 here is CASRLRDGSYEQYF. The CDR3 DNA sequence: TGCGCCAGCAGGCTGCGGGACGGTTCCTACGAGCAGTACTTC. The chain uses TRBV5-1 and TRBJ2-7; TRBD2 is a possible D gene (6 bases). The CDR3 sequence is 14 residues long. V was pared by 5 bases and J by 1 base, with 13 bases between. Germline V gene lookup returns CDR1 SGHRS and CDR2 YFSETQ.

The DNA for the CDR3 is TGTGCCAGCAGCTTAGCGCCGGGAGACTCCTACGAGCAGTACTTC. Encoded protein: CASSLAPGDSYEQYF. This rearrangement joins TRBV7-7 to TRBJ2-7; D may be TRBD2 (6 bases). Germline CDR1 and CDR2: SSHAT and FNYEAQ (reference sequence). The CDR3 totals 15 residues. V was clipped by 0 bases and J by 0 bases, with 9 bases between them. Full variable domain (outside the CDR3, taken from reference TRBV7-7 and TRBJ2-7): GAGVSQSPRYKVTKRGQDVTLRCDPISSHATLYWYQQALGQGPEFLTYFNYEAQPDKSGLPSDRFSAERPEGSISTLTIQRTEQRDSAMYRCASSLAPGDSYEQYFGPGTRLTVT.

The V and J genes are TRBV10-3 and TRBJ1-2; possibly TRBD1 for D (5 bases). The ends were cut back, 2 bases at V and 4 bases at J, with 11 bases in the middle. The CDR3 covers 14 residues. The germline gives CDR1 ENHRY, CDR2 SYGVKD. The CDR3 reads CAISEPGQSYGYTF. The CDR3 nucleotides are TGTGCCATCAGTGAGCCAGGGCAAAGCTATGGCTACACCTTC.

The gene calls are TRBV27 and TRBJ2-7; 7 bases are a match to TRBD2. The J segment lost 2 bases and the V segment lost 8 bases, leaving 3 bases of the junction unmatched. Germline CDR1 MNHEY, CDR2 SMNVEV (reference sequence). This CDR3 has 12 amino acids. In nucleotides, the CDR3 is TGTGCCAGCCGGGCGGGGGCCTACGAGCAGTACTTC. Its protein product is CASRAGAYEQYF.